The entry below describes one T cell receptor (beta chain). Its antigen is unidentified. These data originate in a study of blood T cells in healthy people across ages. Study background: Every two T cells gave about one barcoded beta molecule via template switching. Study-wide results and limits: Older age went with lower TCR beta diversity per million T cells, in a roughly linear way.

With each sample, at least 5 micrograms of total RNA were extracted. The germline V gene has CDR1 MNHNY and CDR2 SVGAGI (reference sequence). CDR3 size: 17 residues. Trimming left V 5 bases short and J 2 bases short, with 22 bases between. A second PCR of about 7 to 12 cycles used a sample-barcoded 5' primer and a J-beta primer mix. TCRdb analysed the 5' RACE reads with MiXCR anew, one entry per CDR3 protein. The sample yields fewer than 1,000,000 distinct CDR3 sequences, under 45% seen once. The source is a man between 60 and 70 years old in good health. Sequencing was done on a sample of blood. This chain links TRBV6-6 with TRBJ2-7; D is ambiguous. CDR3 nucleotide sequence: TGTGCCAGCAGTAAAAGAATACAGACAAATGAACCCTACGAGCAGTACTTC. Translating gives CASSKRIQTNEPYEQYF.